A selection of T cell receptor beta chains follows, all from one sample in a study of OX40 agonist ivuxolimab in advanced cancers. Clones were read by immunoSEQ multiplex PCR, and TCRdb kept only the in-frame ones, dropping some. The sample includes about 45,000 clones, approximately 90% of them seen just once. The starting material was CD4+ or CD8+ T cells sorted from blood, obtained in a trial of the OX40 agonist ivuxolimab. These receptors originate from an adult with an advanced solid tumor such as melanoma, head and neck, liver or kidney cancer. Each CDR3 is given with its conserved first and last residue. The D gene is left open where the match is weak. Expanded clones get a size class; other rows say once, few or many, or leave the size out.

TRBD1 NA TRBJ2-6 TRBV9 TGTGCCAGCAGCGCCGACAGGGCCCCGTCCCCTGGGGCCAACGTCCTGACTTTC CASSADRAPSPGANVLTF
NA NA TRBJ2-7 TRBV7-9 TGTGCCAGCAGCTTAGCTCGGCAGGTTGCCTACGAGCAGTACTTC CASSLARQVAYEQYF
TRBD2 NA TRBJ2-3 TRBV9 TGTGCCAGCAGCGGGACTAGCGGGAGAAATACGCAGTATTTT CASSGTSGRNTQYF
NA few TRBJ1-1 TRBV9 TGTGCCAGCAGCGTAGAGGGGAACACTGAAGCTTTCTTT CASSVEGNTEAFF
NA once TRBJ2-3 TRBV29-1 TGCAGCGTTGAAAAGATAGACATCCGACCCACAGATACGCAGTATTTT CSVEKIDIRPTDTQYF
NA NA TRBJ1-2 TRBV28 TGTGCCAGCAGCTCCGACAGTCCCTATGGCTACACCTTC CASSSDSPYGYTF
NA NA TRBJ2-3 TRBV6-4 TGTGCCAGCAGTGAGGGGGTAGAAACAGATACGCAGTATTTT CASSEGVETDTQYF
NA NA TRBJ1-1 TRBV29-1 TGCAGCGTCGGGGAGGGTTTGAACACTGAAGCTTTCTTT CSVGEGLNTEAFF
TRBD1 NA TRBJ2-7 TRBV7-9 TGTGCCAGCAAGCCCGGGACAGGGGCCCAGGAGCAGTACTTC CASKPGTGAQEQYF
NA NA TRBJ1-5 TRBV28 TGTGCCAGCAGTTTGGGGGGCAGATTTTTACAGCCCCAGCATTTT CASSLGGRFLQPQHF
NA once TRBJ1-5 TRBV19 TGTGCCAGTAGTATAGTACAGGGCTATAGCAATCAGCCCCAGCATTTT CASSIVQGYSNQPQHF
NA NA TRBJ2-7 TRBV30 TGTGCCTGGAGTGGTGTGACTGACTACGAGCAGTACTTC CAWSGVTDYEQYF
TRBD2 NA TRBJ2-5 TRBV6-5 TGTGCCAGCAGTTACGAGCGGGGCTCGGAGACCCAGTACTTC CASSYERGSETQYF
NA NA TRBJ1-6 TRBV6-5 TGTGCCAGCAATGAAGGGGTTAATTCACCCCTCCACTTT CASNEGVNSPLHF